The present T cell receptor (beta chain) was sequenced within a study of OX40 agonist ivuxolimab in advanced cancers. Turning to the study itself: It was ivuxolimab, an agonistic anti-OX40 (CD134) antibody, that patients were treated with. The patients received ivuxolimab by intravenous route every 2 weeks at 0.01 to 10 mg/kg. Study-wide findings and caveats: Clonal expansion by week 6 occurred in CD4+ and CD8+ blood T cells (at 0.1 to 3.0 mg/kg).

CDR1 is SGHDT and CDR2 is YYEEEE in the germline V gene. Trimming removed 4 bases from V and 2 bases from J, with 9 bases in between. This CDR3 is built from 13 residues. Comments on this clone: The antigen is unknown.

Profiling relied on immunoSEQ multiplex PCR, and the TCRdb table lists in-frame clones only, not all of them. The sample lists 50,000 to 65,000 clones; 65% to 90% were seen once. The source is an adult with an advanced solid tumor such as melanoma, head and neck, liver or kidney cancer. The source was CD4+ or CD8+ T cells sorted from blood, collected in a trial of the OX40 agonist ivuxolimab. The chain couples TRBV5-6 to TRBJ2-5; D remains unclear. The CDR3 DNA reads TGTGCCAGCAGCAAGGACGGTCAAGAGACCCAGTACTTC. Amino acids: CASSKDGQETQYF. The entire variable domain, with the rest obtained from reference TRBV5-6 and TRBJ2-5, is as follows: DAGVTQSPTHLIKTRGQQVTLRCSPKSGHDTVSWYQQALGQGPQFIFQYYEEEERQRGNFPDRFSGHQFPNYSSELNVNALLLGDSALYLCASSKDGQETQYFGPGTRLLVL.